This T cell receptor beta chain was profiled in a study of blood T cell repertoires in COVID-19 (dated by TCRdb to about 2020). Study-wide context: Collaborator samples came from the United States, Italy and Spain and covered acute and convalescent phases of COVID-19. The material from the prospective study consisted of cDNA or gDNA derived from T cells, B-cell-depleted T cells, or PBMCs. The repertoires were released in a freely available public database meant as a resource for research on the immune response to SARS-CoV-2. HLA class I and class II types, where available, came from metadata supplied by the sample provider rather than from assay-based typing. Sample metadata almost always included a de-identified subject ID, COVID-19 status, age in years and sex. Deeply sampled blood TCRbeta repertoires from subjects exposed to, actively infected with, or recovered from COVID-19 were included in the dataset. Samples came from the ongoing ImmuneRACE study (first 160 participants) plus 1,254 subjects from 6 global collaborators. Summary of the overall study and its limitations: The quantity of clinical and demographic metadata differed by source and by participant and was supplied without curation.

Concerning this clone: Its antigen is still unknown. No base-level quality is on record; no much larger clone is a single base apart.

The CDR3, cysteine through phenylalanine, is 12 amino acids long. The only DNA kept is the CDR3, 36 bases in frame from the first base. V lost 3 bases and J lost 9 bases; the stretch between them is 6 bases long. Each collaborating institution followed its own protocols to collect whole blood in K2EDTA tubes. For TCRbeta analysis, collaborator samples were shipped as frozen whole blood, as isolated PBMCs, or as DNA extracted from either sample type. TCRbeta CDR3 regions were amplified from genomic DNA by means of the immunoSEQ Assay, a bias-controlled multiplex PCR. In the source study's methods: The number of nucleated cells in each sample was estimated by amplification of reference gene primers within the assay. To quantify the absolute abundance of each unique TCRbeta CDR3 rearrangement, sequence reads were collapsed and filtered. Productive Simpson clonality was computed per sample as the square root of Simpson's diversity index over productive rearrangements. Not all clones reach the TCRdb copy of this immuneACCESS table, which keeps in-frame sequences only. Checked studies attribute under half of the gap to unresolved V genes and leave the rest unexplained. V, J and clone size are taken as reported in that table, and D and trimming were inferred from the DNA itself. The sample profile shows over 95,000 clones; approximately 81% of them were found once. Approximately 13% of the sample rests with the top ten.

This TCR derives from a human donor in a cohort sampled during active COVID-19. Sequences were obtained from peripheral blood. The chain is assembled from TRBV12-3 or TRBV12-4 and TRBJ1-6; the D gene cannot be named for sure. At the DNA level, the sequence is TGTGCCAGCAGTTTTTTCGGTTCACCCCTCCACTTT. Translated, this is CASSFFGSPLHF.